Sequencing of this TCR beta chain was carried out in a study of Graves' ophthalmopathy and Graves' hyperthyroidism. Researchers took RNA transcripts and amplified TCR beta CDR3 regions from them. After a first-round RT-PCR with HTBI primers, a second-round multiplex PCR was run. TCRdb re-called the multiplex PCR reads through MiXCR, storing one row per CDR3 protein. In the table there are around 590,000 distinct CDR3 sequences, less than 45% of which are singletons. Germline V lookup: CDR1 SNHLY, CDR2 FYNNEI. The CDR3 contains 16 residues. The junction had 13 bases not matched to a gene; V was cut back by 5 bases and J by 8 bases. Hyperthyroidism was new, under 2 months, in patients aged 18 to 65.

The TCR comes from an adult man with Graves' hyperthyroidism. The chain couples TRBV2 to TRBJ2-2, with 8 bases that match TRBD2. The specimen sequenced was peripheral blood or thyroid tissue (not recorded which). The CDR3 loop is CASSYGGTRRPGELFF. The CDR3 coding sequence is TGTGCCAGCAGTTACGGCGGGACTAGGCGACCTGGGGAGCTGTTTTTT.